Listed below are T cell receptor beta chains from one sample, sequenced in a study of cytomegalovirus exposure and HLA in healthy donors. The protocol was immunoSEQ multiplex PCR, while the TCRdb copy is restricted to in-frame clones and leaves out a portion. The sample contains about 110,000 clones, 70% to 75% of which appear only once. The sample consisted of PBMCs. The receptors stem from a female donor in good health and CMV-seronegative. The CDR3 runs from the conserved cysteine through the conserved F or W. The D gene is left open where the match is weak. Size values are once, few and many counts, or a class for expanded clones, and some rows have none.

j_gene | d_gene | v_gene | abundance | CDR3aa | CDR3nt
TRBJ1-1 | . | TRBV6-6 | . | CASSSHQTPTGEAFF | TGTGCCAGCAGTTCCCATCAAACCCCAACAGGGGAAGCTTTCTTT
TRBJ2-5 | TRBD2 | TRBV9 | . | CASSVRLAGETQYF | TGTGCCAGCAGCGTTCGCCTAGCGGGAGAGACCCAGTACTTC
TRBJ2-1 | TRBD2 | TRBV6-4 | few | CASSDLARERESSYNEQFF | TGTGCCAGCAGTGACCTCGCCCGAGAGCGGGAAAGCTCCTACAATGAGCAGTTCTTC
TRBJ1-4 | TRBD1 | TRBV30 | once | CAWSGDRSNEKLFF | TGTGCCTGGAGTGGGGACAGGAGTAATGAAAAACTGTTTTTT
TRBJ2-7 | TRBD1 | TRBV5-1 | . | CASSRTGGDEQYF | TGCGCCAGCAGCCGGACAGGGGGCGACGAGCAGTACTTC
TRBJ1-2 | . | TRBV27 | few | CASSEADSGYGYTF | TGTGCCAGCAGTGAAGCGGACTCGGGCTATGGCTACACCTTC
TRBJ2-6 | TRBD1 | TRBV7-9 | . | CASSQHRGPLANVLTF | TGTGCCAGCAGCCAACACAGGGGACCTTTGGCCAACGTCCTGACTTTC
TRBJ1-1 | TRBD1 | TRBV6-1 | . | CASRQGANTEAFF | TGTGCCAGTAGACAGGGGGCGAACACTGAAGCTTTCTTT
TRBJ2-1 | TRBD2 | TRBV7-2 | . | CASSSRGLAGGLNRQFF | TGTGCCAGCAGCTCTCGCGGACTAGCGGGAGGTTTAAATCGGCAGTTCTTC
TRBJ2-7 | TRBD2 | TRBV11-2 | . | CASSPLGLASYEQYF | TGTGCCAGCAGCCCACTAGGACTAGCCTCCTACGAGCAGTACTTC
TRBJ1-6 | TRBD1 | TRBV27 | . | CASSLDRAGSPLHF | TGTGCCAGCAGTTTGGACAGGGCTGGCTCACCCCTCCACTTT
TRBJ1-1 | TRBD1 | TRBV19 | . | CASHHLGDSGTEAFF | TGTGCCAGTCACCACCTCGGGGACAGCGGCACTGAAGCTTTCTTT
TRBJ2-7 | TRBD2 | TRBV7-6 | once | CASSLSGLPGGPGEQYF | TGTGCCAGCAGCTTAAGTGGGTTGCCGGGAGGGCCGGGGGAGCAGTACTTC
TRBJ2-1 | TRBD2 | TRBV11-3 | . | CASSPGLAFYNEQFF | TGTGCCAGCAGTCCGGGACTAGCGTTTTACAATGAGCAGTTCTTC
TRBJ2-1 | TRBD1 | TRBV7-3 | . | CASSQSGTVNEQFF | TGTGCCAGCAGCCAATCCGGGACAGTCAATGAGCAGTTCTTC
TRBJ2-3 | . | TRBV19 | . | CASSIRNRDDTQYF | TGTGCCAGTAGTATACGGAACAGGGATGATACGCAGTATTTT
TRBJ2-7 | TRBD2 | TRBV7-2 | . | CASSQRVAGGYEQYF | TGTGCCAGCAGCCAGAGGGTAGCGGGAGGGTACGAGCAGTACTTC
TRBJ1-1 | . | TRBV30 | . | CAWSVSERRLNTEAFF | TGTGCCTGGAGTGTAAGCGAGAGGCGGCTGAACACTGAAGCTTTCTTT
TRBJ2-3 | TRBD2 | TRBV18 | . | CASSPRTSGGTDTQYF | TGTGCCAGCTCACCTCGGACTAGCGGGGGCACAGATACGCAGTATTTT
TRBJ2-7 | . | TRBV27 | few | CASSLSTGSYEQYF | TGTGCCAGCAGTTTAAGTACAGGGTCCTACGAGCAGTACTTC
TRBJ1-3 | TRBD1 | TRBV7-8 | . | CASSSSGTGSGNTIYF | TGTGCCAGCAGCTCTTCCGGGACAGGCTCTGGAAACACCATATATTTT
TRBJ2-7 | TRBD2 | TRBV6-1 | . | CASSETSGSLGEQYF | TGTGCCAGCAGTGAGACTAGCGGGAGTTTGGGCGAGCAGTACTTC
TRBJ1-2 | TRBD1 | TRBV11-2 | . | CASSLTGDPLYGYTF | TGTGCCAGCAGCTTAACAGGGGACCCTCTCTATGGCTACACCTTC
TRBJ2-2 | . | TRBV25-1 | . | CASRALGTGPNTGELFF | TGTGCCAGCAGAGCCCTCGGAACGGGTCCGAACACCGGGGAGCTGTTTTTT
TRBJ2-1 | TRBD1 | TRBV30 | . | CAWSPGQGDNEQFF | TGTGCCTGGTCCCCCGGACAGGGGGACAATGAGCAGTTCTTC
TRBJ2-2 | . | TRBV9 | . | CASSVGGSGNTGELFF | TGTGCCAGCAGCGTAGGTGGTTCGGGGAACACCGGGGAGCTGTTTTTT
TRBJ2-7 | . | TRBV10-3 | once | CAIANRGLSYEQYF | TGTGCCATCGCAAACAGGGGACTTTCCTACGAGCAGTACTTC
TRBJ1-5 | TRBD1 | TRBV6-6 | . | CASCWTGAKGNQPQHF | TGTGCCAGCTGCTGGACAGGGGCCAAGGGCAATCAGCCCCAGCATTTT
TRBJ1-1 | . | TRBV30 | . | CAWSLMSNTEAFF | TGTGCCTGGAGTTTAATGAGTAACACTGAAGCTTTCTTT
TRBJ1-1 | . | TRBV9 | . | CASSPENTEAFF | TGTGCCAGCAGCCCAGAGAACACTGAAGCTTTCTTT
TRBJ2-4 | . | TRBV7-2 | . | CASSLAGRFLTKNIQYF | TGTGCCAGCAGCTTAGCGGGGCGCTTTCTAACCAAAAACATTCAGTACTTC
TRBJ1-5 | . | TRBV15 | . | CATSGIGDKKAYSNQPQHF | TGTGCCACCAGCGGAATAGGGGACAAGAAAGCTTATAGCAATCAGCCCCAGCATTTT
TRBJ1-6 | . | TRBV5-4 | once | CASSLSGQWSPLHF | TGTGCCAGCAGCTTGAGTGGACAGTGGTCACCCCTCCACTTT
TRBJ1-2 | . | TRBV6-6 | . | CASSSGTLNYGYTF | TGTGCCAGCAGTTCCGGGACACTTAACTATGGCTACACCTTC
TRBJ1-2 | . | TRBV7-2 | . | CASSLEGGGGYGYTF | TGTGCCAGCAGCTTAGAGGGAGGGGGAGGGTATGGCTACACCTTC
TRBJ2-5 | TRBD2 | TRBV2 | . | CASRGGETQYF | TGTGCCAGCAGGGGGGGGGAGACCCAGTACTTC
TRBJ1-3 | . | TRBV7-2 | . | CASSRDSSSGNTIYF | TGTGCCAGCAGCCGAGACAGCAGCTCTGGAAACACCATATATTTT
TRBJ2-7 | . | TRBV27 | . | CASSSSSYEQYF | TGTGCCAGCAGTTCTAGTTCCTACGAGCAGTACTTC
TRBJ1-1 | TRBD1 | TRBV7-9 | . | CASTPGQGNTEAFF | TGTGCCAGCACACCGGGACAGGGCAACACTGAAGCTTTCTTT
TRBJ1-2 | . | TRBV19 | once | CASHRDYGYTF | TGTGCCAGCCACAGGGACTATGGCTACACCTTC
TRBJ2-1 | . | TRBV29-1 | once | CSVSRGAPYNEQFF | TGCAGCGTCTCTCGGGGGGCTCCCTACAATGAGCAGTTCTTC
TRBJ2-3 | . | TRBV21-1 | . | CASSKLAGEESLEGTDTQYF | TGTGCCAGCAGCAAACTAGCGGGAGAAGAGAGTTTGGAGGGCACAGATACGCAGTATTTT
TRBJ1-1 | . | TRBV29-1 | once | CSAGSGAFF | TGCAGCGCAGGCAGTGGGGCTTTCTTT
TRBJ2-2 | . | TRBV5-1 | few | CASSLFTDTGELFF | TGCGCCAGCAGCTTGTTCACAGACACCGGGGAGCTGTTTTTT
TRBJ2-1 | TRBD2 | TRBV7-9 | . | CASSSLAGANNEQFF | TGTGCCAGCAGCTCCTTAGCGGGAGCGAACAATGAGCAGTTCTTC
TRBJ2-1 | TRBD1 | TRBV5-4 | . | CASSLDAGGAYNEQFF | TGTGCCAGCAGCTTGGATGCAGGGGGAGCCTACAATGAGCAGTTCTTC
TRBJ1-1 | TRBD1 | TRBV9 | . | CASSRTGAEAFF | TGTGCCAGCAGCAGGACAGGGGCTGAAGCTTTCTTT